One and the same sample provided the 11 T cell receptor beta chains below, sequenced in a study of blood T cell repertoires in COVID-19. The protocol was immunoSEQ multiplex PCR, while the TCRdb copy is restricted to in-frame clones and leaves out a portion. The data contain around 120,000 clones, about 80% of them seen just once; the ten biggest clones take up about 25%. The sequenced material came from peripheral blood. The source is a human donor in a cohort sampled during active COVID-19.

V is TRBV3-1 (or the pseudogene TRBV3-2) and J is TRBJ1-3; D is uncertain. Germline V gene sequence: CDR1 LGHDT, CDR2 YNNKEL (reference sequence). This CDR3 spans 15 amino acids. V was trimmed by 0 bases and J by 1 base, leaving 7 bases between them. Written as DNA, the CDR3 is TGTGCCAGCAGCCAAGATTGGCATTCTGGAAACACCATATATTTT. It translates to CASSQDWHSGNTIYF.

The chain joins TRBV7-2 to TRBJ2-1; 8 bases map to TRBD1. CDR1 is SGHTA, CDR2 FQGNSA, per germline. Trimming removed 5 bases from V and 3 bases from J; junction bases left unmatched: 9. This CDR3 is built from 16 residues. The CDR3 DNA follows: TGTGCCAGCAGCGGACCGGGACAGGTTAGCTACAATGAGCAGTTCTTC. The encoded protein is CASSGPGQVSYNEQFF.

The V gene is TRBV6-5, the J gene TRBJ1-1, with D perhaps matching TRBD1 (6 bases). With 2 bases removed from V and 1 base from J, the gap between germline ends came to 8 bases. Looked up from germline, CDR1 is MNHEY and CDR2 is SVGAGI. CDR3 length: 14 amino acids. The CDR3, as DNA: TGTGCCAGCAGTTACGGGACACAGAACACTGAAGCTTTCTTT. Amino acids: CASSYGTQNTEAFF.

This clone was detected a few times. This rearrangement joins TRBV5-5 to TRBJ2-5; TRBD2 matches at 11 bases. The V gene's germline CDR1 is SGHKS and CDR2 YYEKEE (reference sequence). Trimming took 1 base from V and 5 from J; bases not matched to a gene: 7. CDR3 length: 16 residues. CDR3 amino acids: CASSLRIAGGGETQYF. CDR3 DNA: TGTGCCAGCAGCTTGAGGATAGCGGGAGGGGGGGAGACCCAGTACTTC.

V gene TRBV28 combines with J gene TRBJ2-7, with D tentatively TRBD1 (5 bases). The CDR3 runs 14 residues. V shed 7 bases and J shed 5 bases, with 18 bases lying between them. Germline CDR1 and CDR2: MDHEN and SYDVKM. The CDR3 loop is CASNPPGWLDEQYF. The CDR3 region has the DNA TGTGCCAGCAACCCCCCAGGGTGGTTGGACGAGCAGTACTTC.

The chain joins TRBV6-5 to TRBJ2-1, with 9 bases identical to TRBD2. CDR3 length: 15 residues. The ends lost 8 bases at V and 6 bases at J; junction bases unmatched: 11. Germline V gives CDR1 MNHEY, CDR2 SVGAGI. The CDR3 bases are TGTGCCAGCCGACACCGTCCTAGCGGGACCAATGAGCAGTTCTTC. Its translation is CASRHRPSGTNEQFF.

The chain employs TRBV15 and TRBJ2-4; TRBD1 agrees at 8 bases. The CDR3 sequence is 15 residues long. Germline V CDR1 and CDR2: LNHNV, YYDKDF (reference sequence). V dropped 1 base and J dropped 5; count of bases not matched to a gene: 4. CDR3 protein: CATSRVRGPENIQYF. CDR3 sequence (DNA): TGTGCCACCAGCAGAGTCAGGGGGCCTGAAAACATTCAGTACTTC.

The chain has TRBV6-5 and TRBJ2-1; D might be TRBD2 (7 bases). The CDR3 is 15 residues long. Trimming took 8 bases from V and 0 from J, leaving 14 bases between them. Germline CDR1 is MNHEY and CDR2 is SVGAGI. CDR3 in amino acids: CASGGARASYNEQFF. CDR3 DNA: TGTGCCAGCGGGGGGGCCCGGGCCTCCTACAATGAGCAGTTCTTC.

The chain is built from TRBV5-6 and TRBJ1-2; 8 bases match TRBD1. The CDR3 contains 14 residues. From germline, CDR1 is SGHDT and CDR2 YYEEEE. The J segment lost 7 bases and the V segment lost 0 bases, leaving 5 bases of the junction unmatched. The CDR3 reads CASSLGTGFFGYTF. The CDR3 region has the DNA TGTGCCAGCAGCTTGGGGACAGGGTTTTTTGGCTACACCTTC.

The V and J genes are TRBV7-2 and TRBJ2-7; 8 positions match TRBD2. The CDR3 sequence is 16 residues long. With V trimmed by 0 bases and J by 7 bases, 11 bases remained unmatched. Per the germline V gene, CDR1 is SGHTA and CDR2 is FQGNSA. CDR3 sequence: CASSLAYQRERREQYF. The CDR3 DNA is TGTGCCAGCAGCTTAGCATACCAGCGGGAGAGGCGGGAGCAGTACTTC.

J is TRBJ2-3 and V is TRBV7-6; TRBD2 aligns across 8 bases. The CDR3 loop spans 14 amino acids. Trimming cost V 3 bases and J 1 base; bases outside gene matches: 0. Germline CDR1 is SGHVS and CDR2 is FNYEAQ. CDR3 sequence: CASSFGGGTDTQYF. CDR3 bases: TGTGCCAGCAGCTTCGGGGGGGGCACAGATACGCAGTATTTT. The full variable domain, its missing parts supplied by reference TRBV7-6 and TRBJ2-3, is GAGVSQSPRYKVTKRGQDVALRCDPISGHVSLYWYRQALGQGPEFLTYFNYEAQQDKSGLPNDRFSAERPEGSISTLTIQRTEQRDSAMYRCASSFGGGTDTQYFGPGTRLTVL.